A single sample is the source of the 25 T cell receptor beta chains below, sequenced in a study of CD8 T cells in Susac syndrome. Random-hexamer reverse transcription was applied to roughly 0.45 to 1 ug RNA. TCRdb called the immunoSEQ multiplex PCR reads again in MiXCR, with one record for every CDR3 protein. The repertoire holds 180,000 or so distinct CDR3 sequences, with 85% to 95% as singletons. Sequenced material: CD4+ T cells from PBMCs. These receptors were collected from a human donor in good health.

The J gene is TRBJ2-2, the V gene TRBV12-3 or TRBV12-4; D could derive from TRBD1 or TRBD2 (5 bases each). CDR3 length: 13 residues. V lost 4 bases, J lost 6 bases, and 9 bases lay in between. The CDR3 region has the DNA TGTGCCAGCAGTTGGGGGTTTGCCGGGGAGCTGTTTTTT. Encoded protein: CASSWGFAGELFF.

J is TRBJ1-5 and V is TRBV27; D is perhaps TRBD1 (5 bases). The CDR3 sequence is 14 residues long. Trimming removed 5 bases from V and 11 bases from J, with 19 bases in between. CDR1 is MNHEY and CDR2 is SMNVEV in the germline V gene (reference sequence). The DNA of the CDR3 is TGTGCCAGCAGTCCTGGGACGGGATGGCAGTCCCAGCATTTT. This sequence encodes CASSPGTGWQSQHF.

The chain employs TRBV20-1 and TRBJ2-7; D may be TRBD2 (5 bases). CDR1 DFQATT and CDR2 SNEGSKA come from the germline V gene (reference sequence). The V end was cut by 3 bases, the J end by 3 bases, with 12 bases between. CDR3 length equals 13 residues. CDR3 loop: CSASGGSLYEQYV. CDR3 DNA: TGCAGTGCTAGCGGCGGGTCGCTCTACGAGCAGTACGTC.

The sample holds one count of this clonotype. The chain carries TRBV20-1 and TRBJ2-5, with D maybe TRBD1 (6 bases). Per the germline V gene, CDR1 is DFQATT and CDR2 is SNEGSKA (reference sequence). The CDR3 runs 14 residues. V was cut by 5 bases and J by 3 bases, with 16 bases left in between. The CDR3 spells CSAAQQGWEETQYF. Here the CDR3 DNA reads TGCAGTGCTGCGCAACAGGGTTGGGAAGAGACCCAGTACTTC.

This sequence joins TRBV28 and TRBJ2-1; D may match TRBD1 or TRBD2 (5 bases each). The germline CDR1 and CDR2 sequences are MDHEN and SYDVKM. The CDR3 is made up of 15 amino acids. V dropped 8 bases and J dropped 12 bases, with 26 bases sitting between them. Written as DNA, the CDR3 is TGTGCCAGCTACACCCGAGGGACCATCCCGGGCGGGCAGTTCTTC. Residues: CASYTRGTIPGGQFF.

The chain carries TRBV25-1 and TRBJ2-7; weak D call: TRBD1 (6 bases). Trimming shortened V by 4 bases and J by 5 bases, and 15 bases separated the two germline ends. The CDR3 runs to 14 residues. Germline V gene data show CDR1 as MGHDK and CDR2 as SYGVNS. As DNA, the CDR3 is TGTGCCAGCAGTGTCGATCAGGGGCTTGACGAGCAGTACTTC. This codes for CASSVDQGLDEQYF.

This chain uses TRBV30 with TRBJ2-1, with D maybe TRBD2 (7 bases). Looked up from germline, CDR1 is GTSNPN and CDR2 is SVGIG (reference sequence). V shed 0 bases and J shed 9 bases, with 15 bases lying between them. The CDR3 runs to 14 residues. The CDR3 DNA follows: TGTGCCTGGAGTGTACTAGGGGGGGCAGGTGAGCAGTTCTTC. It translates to CAWSVLGGAGEQFF. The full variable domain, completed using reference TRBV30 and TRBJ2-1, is SQTIHQWPATLVQPVGSPLSLECTVEGTSNPNLYWYRQAAGRGLQLLFYSVGIGQISSEVPQNLSASRPQDRQFILSSKKLLLSDSGFYLCAWSVLGGAGEQFFGPGTRLTVL.

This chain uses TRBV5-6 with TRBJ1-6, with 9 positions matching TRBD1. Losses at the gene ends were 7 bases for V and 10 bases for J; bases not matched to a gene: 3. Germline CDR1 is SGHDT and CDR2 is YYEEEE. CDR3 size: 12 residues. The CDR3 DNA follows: TGTGCCAGCGGACAGGGGAGCTCACCCCTCCACTTT. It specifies CASGQGSSPLHF.

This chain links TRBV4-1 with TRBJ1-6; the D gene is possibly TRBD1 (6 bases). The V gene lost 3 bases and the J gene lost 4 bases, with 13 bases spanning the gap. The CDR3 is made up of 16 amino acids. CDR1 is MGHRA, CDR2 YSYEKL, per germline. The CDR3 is CASSQAGALYNSPLHF. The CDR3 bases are TGCGCCAGCAGCCAGGCGGGGGCTCTTTATAATTCACCCCTCCACTTT.

The CDR3 sequence is CASSVGWDSNYNEQFF. The DNA for the CDR3 is TGTGCCAGCAGCGTAGGTTGGGACTCGAACTACAATGAGCAGTTCTTC. The chain links TRBV9 to TRBJ2-1, with TRBD2 as a possible D gene (6 bases). The V end was cut by 0 bases, the J end by 3 bases, with 13 bases between. The CDR3 has 16 residues. Germline lookup yields CDR1 SGDLS and CDR2 YYNGEE.

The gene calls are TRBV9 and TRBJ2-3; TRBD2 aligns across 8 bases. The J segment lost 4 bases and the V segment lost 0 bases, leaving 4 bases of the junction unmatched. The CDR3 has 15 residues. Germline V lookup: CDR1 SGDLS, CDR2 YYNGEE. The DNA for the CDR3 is TGTGCCAGCAGCGTAGCAGGGACTAGTCCAGATACGCAGTATTTT. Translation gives CASSVAGTSPDTQYF.

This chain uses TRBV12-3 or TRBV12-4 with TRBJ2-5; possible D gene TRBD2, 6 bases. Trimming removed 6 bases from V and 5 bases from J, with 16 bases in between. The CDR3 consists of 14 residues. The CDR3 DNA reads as TGTGCCAGCAGACCTACACTAGCTTCCGAGACCCAGTACTTC. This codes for CASRPTLASETQYF.

CDR3 nucleotides: TGTGCCAGCAGCCGAGACGCCTACGAGCAGTACTTC. It yields the protein CASSRDAYEQYF. V usage is TRBV7-2 and J usage is TRBJ2-7; D not certain. In germline, CDR1 is SGHTA, CDR2 FQGNSA. The V and J ends lost 5 bases and 2 bases respectively, with 7 bases between them. The CDR3 spans 12 residues.

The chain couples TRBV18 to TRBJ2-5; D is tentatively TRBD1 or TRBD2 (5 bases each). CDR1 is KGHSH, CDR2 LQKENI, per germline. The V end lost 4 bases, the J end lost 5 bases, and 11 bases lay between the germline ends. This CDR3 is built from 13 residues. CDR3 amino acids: CASSLTEGETQYF. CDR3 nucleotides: TGTGCCAGCTCACTAACCGAGGGGGAGACCCAGTACTTC.

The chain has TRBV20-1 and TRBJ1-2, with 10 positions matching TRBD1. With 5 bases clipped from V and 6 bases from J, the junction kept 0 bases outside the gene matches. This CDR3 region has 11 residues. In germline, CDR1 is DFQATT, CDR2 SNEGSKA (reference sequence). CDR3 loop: CSAGTGDGYTF. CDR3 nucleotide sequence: TGCAGTGCTGGGACAGGGGATGGCTACACCTTC.

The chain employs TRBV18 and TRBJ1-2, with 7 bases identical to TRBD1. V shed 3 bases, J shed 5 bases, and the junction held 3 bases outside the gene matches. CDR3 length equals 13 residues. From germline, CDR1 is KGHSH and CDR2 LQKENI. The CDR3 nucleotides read TGTGCCAGCTCACCCGGGACAGCTTATGGCTACACCTTC. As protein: CASSPGTAYGYTF.

CDR3: CASSPRFPQPSSYEQYV. CDR3 sequence (DNA): TGCGCCAGCAGCCCCCGATTTCCCCAGCCGAGCTCCTACGAGCAGTACGTC. This chain links TRBV4-1 with TRBJ2-7; no reliable D call. V lost 4 bases and J 0 bases, leaving 19 bases between the germline ends. In germline, CDR1 is MGHRA, CDR2 YSYEKL. The CDR3 sequence is 17 residues long.

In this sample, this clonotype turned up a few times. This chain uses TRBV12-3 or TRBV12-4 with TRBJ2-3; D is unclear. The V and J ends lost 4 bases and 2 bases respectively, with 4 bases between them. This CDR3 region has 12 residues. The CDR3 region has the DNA TGTGCCAGCAGTTCCCTCACAGATACGCAGTATTTT. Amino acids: CASSSLTDTQYF.

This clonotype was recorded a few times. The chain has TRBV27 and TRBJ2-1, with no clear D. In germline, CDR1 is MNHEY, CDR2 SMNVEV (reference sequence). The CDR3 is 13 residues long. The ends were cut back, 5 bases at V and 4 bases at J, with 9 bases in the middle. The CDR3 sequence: CASSRPPYNEQFF. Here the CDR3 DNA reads TGTGCCAGCAGTCGCCCCCCGTACAATGAGCAGTTCTTC.

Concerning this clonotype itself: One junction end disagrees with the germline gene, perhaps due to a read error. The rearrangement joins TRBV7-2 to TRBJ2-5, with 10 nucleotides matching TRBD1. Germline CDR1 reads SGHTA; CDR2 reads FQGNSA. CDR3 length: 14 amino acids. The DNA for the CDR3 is TGTGCCAGCGGGTTAGGGACAGGGGTGCCGTCACGGGACTTC. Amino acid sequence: CASGLGTGVPSRDF.

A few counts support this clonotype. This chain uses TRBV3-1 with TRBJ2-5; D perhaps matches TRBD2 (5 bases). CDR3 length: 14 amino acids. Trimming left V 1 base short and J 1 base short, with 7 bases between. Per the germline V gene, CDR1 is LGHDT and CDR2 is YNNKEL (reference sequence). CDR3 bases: TGTGCCAGCAGCCAAGGAGGGTCCCAAGAGACCCAGTACTTC. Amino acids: CASSQGGSQETQYF.

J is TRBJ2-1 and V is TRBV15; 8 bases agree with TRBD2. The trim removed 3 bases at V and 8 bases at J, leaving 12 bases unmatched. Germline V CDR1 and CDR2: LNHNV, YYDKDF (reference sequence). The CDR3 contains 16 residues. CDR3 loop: CATSSLSAGGVYEQFF. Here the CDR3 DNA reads TGTGCCACCAGCAGTCTTTCCGCCGGGGGGGTCTATGAGCAGTTCTTC.

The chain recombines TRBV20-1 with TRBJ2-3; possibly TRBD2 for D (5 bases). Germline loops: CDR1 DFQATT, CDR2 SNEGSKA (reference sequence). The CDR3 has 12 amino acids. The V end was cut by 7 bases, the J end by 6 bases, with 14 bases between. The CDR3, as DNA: TGCAGTGTCAGCGGTTTCGCGGATACGCAGTATTTT. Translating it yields CSVSGFADTQYF.

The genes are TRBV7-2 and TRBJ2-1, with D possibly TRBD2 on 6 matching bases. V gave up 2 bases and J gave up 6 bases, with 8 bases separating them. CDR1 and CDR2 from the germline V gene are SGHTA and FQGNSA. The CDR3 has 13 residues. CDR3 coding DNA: TGTGCCAGCAGCTTAACTAGCCCCAATGAGCAGTTCTTC. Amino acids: CASSLTSPNEQFF.

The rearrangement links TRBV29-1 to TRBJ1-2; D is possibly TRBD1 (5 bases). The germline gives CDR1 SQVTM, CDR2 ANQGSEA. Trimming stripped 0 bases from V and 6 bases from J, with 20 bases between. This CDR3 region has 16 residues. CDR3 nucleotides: TGCAGCGTTGAAGATCTTCTAGGCAAAGGAGGGGATGGCTACACCTTC. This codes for CSVEDLLGKGGDGYTF.